The clone carrying this T cell receptor (beta chain) appeared a few times. The antigen is not known. A universal primer site arose from template switching, and cDNA bore unique molecular identifiers. In TCRdb, the 5' RACE reads were re-called with MiXCR into one record per CDR3 protein. The data contain 450,000 to 600,000 distinct CDR3 sequences, approximately 20% of them singletons. The entry originates in a study of identical twins. Study results and caveats: The presence of invariant MAIT and iNKT cells could partly confound analyses of zero-insertion sequences. With abundant cord blood beta clonotypes, insertions were fewer; memory repertoires showed no such pattern.

CDR1 is MNHEY, CDR2 SVGEGT, per germline. V lost 0 bases, J lost 4 bases, and 12 bases lay in between. The CDR3 totals 15 residues. These data were also filed under a second study, of yellow fever vaccine responses in identical twins.

Sequenced sample: CD4+ T cells sorted from blood. This chain links TRBV6-2 or TRBV6-3 with TRBJ2-5; D is possibly TRBD2 (6 bases). The TCR originated in a woman under 30 in good health. CDR3 region: CASSYSAGRGETQYF. The CDR3 DNA sequence: TGTGCCAGCAGTTACTCGGCGGGGCGAGGAGAGACCCAGTACTTC.